This T cell receptor (beta chain) stems from a study of cytomegalovirus exposure and HLA in healthy donors. Primers for the PCR totalled 60 Vbeta and 13 Jbeta. The assay was immunoSEQ multiplex PCR, and TCRdb's table has in-frame clones only and misses some. The profile shows roughly 90,000 clones, about 90% of them singletons. The CDR3 totals 13 residues. Germline V CDR1 and CDR2: SGHRS, YFSETQ. The V gene lost 1 base and the J gene lost 4 bases, with 9 bases spanning the gap. The chain links TRBV5-1 to TRBJ2-7; the D is unclear. Material: PBMCs. The receptor's source is a man aged 18 to 30 in good health and CMV-seronegative. The CDR3 bases are TGCGCCAGCAGCTTGACCGACACGTACGAGCAGTACTTC. Encoded protein: CASSLTDTYEQYF.